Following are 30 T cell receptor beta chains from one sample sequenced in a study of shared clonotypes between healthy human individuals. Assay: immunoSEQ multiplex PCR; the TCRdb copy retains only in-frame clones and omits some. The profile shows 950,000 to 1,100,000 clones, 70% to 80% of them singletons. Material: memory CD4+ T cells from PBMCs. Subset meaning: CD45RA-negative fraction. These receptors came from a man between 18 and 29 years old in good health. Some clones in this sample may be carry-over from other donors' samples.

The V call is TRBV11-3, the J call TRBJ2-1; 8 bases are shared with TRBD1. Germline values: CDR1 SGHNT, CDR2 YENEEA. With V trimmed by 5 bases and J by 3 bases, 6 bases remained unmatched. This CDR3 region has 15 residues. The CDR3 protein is CASSPQGQDYNEQFF. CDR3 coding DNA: TGTGCCAGCAGCCCCCAGGGACAGGACTACAATGAGCAGTTCTTC.

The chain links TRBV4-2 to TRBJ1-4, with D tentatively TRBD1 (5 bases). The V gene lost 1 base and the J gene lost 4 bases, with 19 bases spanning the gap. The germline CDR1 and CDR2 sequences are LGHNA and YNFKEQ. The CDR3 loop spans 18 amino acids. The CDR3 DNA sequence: TGTGCCAGCAGCCAAGGGACAACCAAACTTCCCGATAATGAAAAACTGTTTTTT. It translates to CASSQGTTKLPDNEKLFF.

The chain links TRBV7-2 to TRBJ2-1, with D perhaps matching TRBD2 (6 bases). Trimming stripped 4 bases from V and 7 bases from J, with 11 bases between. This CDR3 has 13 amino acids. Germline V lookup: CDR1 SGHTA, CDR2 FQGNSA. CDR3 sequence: CASSSRTKNEQFF. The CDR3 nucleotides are TGTGCCAGCAGCTCACGGACTAAAAATGAGCAGTTCTTC.

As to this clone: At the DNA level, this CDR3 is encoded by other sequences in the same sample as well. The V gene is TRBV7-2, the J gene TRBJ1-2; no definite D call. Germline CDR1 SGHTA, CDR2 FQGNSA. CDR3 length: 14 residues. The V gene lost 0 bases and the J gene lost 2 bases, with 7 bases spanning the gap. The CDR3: CASSLASGNYGYTF. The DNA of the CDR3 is TGTGCCAGCAGCTTAGCGTCCGGGAACTATGGCTACACCTTC.

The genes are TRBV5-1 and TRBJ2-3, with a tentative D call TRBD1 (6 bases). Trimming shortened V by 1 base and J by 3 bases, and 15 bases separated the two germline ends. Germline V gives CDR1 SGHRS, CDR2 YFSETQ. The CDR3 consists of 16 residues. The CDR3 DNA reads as TGCGCCAGCAGCTTGTCTAGAAGAAGGGGGACAGATACGCAGTATTTT. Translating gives CASSLSRRRGTDTQYF.

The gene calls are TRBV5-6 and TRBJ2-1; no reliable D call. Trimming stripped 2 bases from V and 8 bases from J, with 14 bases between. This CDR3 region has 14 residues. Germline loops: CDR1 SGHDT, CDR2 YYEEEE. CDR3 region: CASSFWVPLDEQFF. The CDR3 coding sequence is TGTGCCAGCAGCTTTTGGGTCCCCTTGGATGAGCAGTTCTTC.

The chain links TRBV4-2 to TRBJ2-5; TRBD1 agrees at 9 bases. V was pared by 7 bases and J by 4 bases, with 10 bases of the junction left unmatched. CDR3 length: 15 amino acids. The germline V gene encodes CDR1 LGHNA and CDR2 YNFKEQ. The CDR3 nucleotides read TGTGCCAGCACCCTAGGACAGGGGCCGCGAGAGACCCAGTACTTC. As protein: CASTLGQGPRETQYF.

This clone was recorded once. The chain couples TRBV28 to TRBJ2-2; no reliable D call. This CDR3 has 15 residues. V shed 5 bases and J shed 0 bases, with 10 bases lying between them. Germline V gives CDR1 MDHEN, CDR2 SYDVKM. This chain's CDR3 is CASSLGFTNTGELFF. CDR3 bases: TGTGCCAGCAGTCTCGGGTTCACGAACACCGGGGAGCTGTTTTTT.

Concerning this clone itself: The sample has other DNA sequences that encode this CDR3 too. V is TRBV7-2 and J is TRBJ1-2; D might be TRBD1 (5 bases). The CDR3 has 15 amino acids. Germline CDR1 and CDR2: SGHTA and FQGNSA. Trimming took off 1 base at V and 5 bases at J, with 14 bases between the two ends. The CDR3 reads CASSLGGGALYGYTF. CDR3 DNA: TGTGCCAGCAGCTTAGGGGGTGGGGCCTTATATGGCTACACCTTC. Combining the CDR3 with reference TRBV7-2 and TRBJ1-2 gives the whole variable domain GAGVSQSPSNKVTEKGKDVELRCDPISGHTALYWYRQSLGQGLEFLIYFQGNSAPDKSGLPSDRFSAERTGGSVSTLTIQRTQQEDSAVYLCASSLGGGALYGYTFGSGTRLTVV.

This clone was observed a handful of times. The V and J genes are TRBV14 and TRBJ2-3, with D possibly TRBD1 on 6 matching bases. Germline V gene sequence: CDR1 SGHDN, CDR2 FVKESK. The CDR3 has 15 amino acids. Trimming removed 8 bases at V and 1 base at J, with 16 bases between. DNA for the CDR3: TGTGCCAGCCTGAGGCAGGGGTGGGGCACAGATACGCAGTATTTT. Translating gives CASLRQGWGTDTQYF.

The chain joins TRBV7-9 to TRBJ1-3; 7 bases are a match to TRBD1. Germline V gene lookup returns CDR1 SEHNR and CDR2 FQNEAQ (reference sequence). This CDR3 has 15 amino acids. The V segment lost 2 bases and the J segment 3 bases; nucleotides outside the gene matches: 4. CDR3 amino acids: CASSLTGEGGNTIYF. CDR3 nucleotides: TGTGCCAGCAGCTTAACAGGGGAGGGTGGAAACACCATATATTTT.

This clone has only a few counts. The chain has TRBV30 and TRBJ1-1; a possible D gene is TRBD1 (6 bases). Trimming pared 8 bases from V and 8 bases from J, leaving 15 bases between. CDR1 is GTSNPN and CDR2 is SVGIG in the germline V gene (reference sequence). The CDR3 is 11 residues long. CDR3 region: CAGGTMLEAFF. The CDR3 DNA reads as TGTGCCGGAGGGACAATGCTAGAAGCTTTCTTT.

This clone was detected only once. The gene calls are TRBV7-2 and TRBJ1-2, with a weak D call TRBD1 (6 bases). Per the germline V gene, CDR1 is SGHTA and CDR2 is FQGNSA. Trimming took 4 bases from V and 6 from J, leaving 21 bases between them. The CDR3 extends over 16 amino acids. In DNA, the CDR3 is TGTGCCAGCAGCTCCACCCTCCGGGGGCGTATGCATGGCTACACCTTC. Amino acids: CASSSTLRGRMHGYTF.

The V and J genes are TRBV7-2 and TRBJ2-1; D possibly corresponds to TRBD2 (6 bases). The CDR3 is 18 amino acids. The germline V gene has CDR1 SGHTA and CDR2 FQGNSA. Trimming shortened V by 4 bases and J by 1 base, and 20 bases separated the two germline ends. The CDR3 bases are TGTGCCAGCAGCTCCTCCTACGCTAGCGCGGCTTCCTACAATGAGCAGTTCTTC. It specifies CASSSSYASAASYNEQFF.

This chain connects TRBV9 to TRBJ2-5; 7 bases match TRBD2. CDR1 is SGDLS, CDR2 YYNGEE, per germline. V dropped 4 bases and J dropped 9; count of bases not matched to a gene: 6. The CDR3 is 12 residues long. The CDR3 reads CASSPGEGPQYF. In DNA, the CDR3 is TGTGCCAGCAGCCCCGGGGAGGGTCCCCAGTACTTC.

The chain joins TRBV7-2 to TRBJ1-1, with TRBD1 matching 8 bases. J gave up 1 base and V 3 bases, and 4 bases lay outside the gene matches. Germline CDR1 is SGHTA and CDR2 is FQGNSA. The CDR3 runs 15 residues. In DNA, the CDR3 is TGTGCCAGCAGCTTCGCAGGGGGCACGAACACTGAAGCTTTCTTT. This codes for CASSFAGGTNTEAFF.

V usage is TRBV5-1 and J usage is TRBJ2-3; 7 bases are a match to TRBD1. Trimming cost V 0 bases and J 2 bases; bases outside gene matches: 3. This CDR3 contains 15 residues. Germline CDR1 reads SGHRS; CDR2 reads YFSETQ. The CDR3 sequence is CASSLGQGPTDTQYF. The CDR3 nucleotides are TGCGCCAGCAGCTTGGGACAGGGACCCACAGATACGCAGTATTTT.

CDR3 nucleotides: TGTGCCAGCAGCTTGGATAGCACCGGGGAGCTGTTTTTT. Translated: CASSLDSTGELFF. This chain connects TRBV5-5 to TRBJ2-2; no clear D. V lost 0 bases to trimming and J lost 4 bases, with 4 bases between them. CDR1 and CDR2 (germline): SGHKS, YYEKEE (reference sequence). CDR3 length equals 13 residues.

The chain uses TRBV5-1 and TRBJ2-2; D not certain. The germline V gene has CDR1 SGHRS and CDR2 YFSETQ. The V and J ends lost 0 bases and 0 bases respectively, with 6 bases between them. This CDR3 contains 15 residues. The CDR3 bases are TGCGCCAGCAGCTTGGACATAGCGAACACCGGGGAGCTGTTTTTT. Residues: CASSLDIANTGELFF.

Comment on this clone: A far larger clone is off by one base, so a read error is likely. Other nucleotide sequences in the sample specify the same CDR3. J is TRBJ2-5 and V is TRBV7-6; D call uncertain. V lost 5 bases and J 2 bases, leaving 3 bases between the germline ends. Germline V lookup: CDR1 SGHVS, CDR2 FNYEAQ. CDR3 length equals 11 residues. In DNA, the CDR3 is TGTGCCAGCAGCGATCAAGAGACCCAGTACTTC. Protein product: CASSDQETQYF.

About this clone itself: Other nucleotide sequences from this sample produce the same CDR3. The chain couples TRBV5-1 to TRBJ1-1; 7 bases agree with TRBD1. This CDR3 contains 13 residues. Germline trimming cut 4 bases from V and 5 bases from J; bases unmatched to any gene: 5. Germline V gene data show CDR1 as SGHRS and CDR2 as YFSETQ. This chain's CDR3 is CASSTGQRTEAFF. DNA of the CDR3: TGCGCCAGCAGCACGGGACAGAGGACTGAAGCTTTCTTT.

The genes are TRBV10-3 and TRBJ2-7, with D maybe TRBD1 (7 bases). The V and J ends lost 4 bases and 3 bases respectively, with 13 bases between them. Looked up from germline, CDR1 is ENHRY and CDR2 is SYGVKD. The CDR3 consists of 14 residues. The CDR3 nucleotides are TGTGCCATCAGTGGCGCGGGACAGAGCTACGAGCAGTACTTC. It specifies CAISGAGQSYEQYF.

The CDR3 here is CASSFPRVNTEAFF. The CDR3 DNA is TGTGCCAGCAGCTTCCCGAGGGTGAACACTGAAGCTTTCTTT. The V gene is TRBV7-2, the J gene TRBJ1-1; D gene uncertain. This CDR3 spans 14 amino acids. The germline V gene has CDR1 SGHTA and CDR2 FQGNSA. V shed 3 bases and J shed 0 bases, with 8 bases lying between them.

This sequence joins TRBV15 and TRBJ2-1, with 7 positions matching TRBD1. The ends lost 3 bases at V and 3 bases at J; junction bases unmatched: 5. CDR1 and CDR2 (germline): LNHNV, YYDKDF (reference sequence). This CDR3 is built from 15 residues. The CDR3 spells CATSRRQGFYNEQFF. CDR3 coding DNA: TGTGCCACCAGCAGGCGACAGGGTTTCTACAATGAGCAGTTCTTC.

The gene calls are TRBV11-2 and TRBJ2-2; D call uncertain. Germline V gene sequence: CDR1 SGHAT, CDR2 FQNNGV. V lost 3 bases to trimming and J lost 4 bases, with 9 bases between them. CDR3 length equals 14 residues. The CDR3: CASSFYRSTGELFF. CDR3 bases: TGTGCCAGCAGCTTCTACAGAAGCACCGGGGAGCTGTTTTTT.

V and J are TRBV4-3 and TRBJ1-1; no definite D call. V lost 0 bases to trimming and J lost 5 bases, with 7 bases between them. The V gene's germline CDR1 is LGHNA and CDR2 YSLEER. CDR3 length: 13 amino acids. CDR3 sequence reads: CASSQERETEAFF. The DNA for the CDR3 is TGCGCCAGCAGCCAAGAAAGGGAGACTGAAGCTTTCTTT.

The CDR3 sequence is CASTSDRGRYEQYF. CDR3 DNA sequence: TGTGCCAGCACTTCGGACAGGGGGCGATACGAGCAGTACTTC. This sequence joins TRBV28 and TRBJ2-7, with 11 positions matching TRBD1. Germline CDR1 is MDHEN and CDR2 is SYDVKM. Trimming cost V 7 bases and J 4 bases; bases outside gene matches: 6. This CDR3 has 14 amino acids.

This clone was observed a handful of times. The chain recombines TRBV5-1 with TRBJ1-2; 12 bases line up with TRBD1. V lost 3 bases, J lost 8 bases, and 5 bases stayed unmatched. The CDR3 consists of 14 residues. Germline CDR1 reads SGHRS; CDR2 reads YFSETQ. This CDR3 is CASSSGTGGEGYTF. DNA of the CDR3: TGCGCCAGCAGCTCCGGGACAGGGGGCGAGGGCTACACCTTC.

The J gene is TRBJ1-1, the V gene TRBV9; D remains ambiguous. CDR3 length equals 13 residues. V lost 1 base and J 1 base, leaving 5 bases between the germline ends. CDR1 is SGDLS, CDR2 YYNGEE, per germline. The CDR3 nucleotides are TGTGCCAGCAGCGTAATAGGGAACACTGAAGCTTTCTTT. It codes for CASSVIGNTEAFF.

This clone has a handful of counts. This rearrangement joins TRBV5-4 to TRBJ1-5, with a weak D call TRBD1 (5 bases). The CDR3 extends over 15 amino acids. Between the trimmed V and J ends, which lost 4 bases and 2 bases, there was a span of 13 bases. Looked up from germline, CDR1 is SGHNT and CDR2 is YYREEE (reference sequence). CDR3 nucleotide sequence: TGTGCCAGCAGCCCAGGGTTTGGTGGCAATCAGCCCCAGCATTTT. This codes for CASSPGFGGNQPQHF.